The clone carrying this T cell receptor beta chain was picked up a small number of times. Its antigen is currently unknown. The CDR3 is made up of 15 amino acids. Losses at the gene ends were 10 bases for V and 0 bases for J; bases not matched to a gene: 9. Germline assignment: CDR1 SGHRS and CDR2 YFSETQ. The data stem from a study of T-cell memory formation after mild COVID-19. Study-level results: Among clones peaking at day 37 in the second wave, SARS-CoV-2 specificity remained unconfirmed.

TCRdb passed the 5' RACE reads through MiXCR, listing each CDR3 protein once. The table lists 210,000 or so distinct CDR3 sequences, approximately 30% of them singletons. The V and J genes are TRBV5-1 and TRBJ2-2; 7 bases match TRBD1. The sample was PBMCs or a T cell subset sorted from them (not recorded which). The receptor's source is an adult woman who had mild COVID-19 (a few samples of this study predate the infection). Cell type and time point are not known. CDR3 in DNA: TGCGCCTGCCGAAAGACAGGGACGAACACCGGGGAGCTGTTTTTT. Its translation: CACRKTGTNTGELFF.